This TCR beta chain derives from a study of blood T cell repertoires in COVID-19. Study summary: Sites in the United States, Italy and Spain provided acute and convalescent COVID-19 samples. The cDNA or gDNA used as material had been derived from T cells, B-cell-depleted T cells, or PBMCs.

Germline CDR1 MNHEY, CDR2 SMNVEV (reference sequence). The CDR3 spans 16 residues. V was trimmed by 10 bases and J by 0 bases, leaving 21 bases between them. Source study methods: It was from reference gene primer amplification that nucleated cell counts were estimated. TCRdb's table, derived via immunoSEQ multiplex PCR, lists solely in-frame clones and lacks some. That table supplies the V and J calls and clone size; D and trimming were determined from the DNA. The table has 220,000 or so clones, less than 85% seen once. This TCR derives from a woman older than 75 with acute or convalescent COVID-19. The gene calls are TRBV27 and TRBJ1-1; possibly TRBD1 for D (5 bases). Sequencing was carried out using peripheral blood. CDR3 coding DNA: TGTGCCACCCGAAGGGGCTCACTCCAAATGAACACTGAAGCTTTCTTT. This encodes CATRRGSLQMNTEAFF.